These T cell receptor beta chains were read from a single sample in a study of beta chain features in type 1 diabetes. Assay used: immunoSEQ multiplex PCR; TCRdb lists only in-frame clones, some missing. The table has hundreds of thousands of clones, over 9.5% seen once. Sequences were obtained from naive CD4+ T cells from blood. The receptors originated from a man aged 18 to 29 in good health. CDR3s include the opening cysteine and the closing phenylalanine or tryptophan. D genes are given only for firm matches. For some rows the clone size is stated as once, few or many, or as a class when expanded; others skip it.

few	-	TRBV7-9	TRBJ1-1	TGTGCCAGCAGTTCGGGGGGGAAAGCTTTCTTT	CASSSGGKAFF
-	TRBD2	TRBV4-2	TRBJ2-2	TGTGCCAGCAGCCGCGGACTAGCGGGGGCCTCCGAGAACACCGGGGAGCTGTTTTTT	CASSRGLAGASENTGELFF
few	TRBD2	TRBV7-3	TRBJ2-1	TGTGCCAGCAGCTTGAGCGGGAGCTCCTACAATGAGCAGTTCTTC	CASSLSGSSYNEQFF
few	-	TRBV5-6	TRBJ2-7	TGTGCCAGCAGTCCGACAGTCTCCTACGAGCAGTACTTC	CASSPTVSYEQYF
few	-	TRBV7-2	TRBJ2-1	TGTGCCAGCAGCTTAGCGGGGGGGCCCTACAATGAGCAGTTCTTC	CASSLAGGPYNEQFF
-	TRBD2	TRBV6-5	TRBJ2-1	TGTGCCAGTGGGCGGGAGGGTCACAATGAGCAGTTCTTC	CASGREGHNEQFF
few	TRBD1	TRBV18	TRBJ2-1	TGTGCCAGCTCCCGGGGACAGGGTGTCAACAATGAGCAGTTCTTC	CASSRGQGVNNEQFF
-	TRBD2	TRBV4-2	TRBJ2-7	TGTGCCAGCAGCCAAGATAGAGCCAGCGGGGGGTACGAGCAGTACTTC	CASSQDRASGGYEQYF
few	-	TRBV19	TRBJ1-5	TGTGCCAGTACCCCGAGCTATTGGGAGAATCAGCCCCAGCATTTT	CASTPSYWENQPQHF
-	TRBD2	TRBV9	TRBJ2-3	TGTGCCAGCAGCGTAGTTGCGTCGGGGGGGGATACGCAGTATTTT	CASSVVASGGDTQYF
few	TRBD2	TRBV28	TRBJ2-3	TGTGCCAGCAGCCCGACTAGCCCCGCAGATACGCAGTATTTT	CASSPTSPADTQYF
-	-	TRBV30	TRBJ1-1	TGTGCCTGGAGTGTCGGTCTTATGAACACTGAAGCTTTCTTT	CAWSVGLMNTEAFF
few	TRBD2	TRBV18	TRBJ2-5	TGTGCCAGCTCACCACCGGATAGCGGGAGGCGGAAGACCCAGTACTTC	CASSPPDSGRRKTQYF
few	TRBD1	TRBV25-1	TRBJ1-2	TGTGCCCCCATAGGGCGGGACAGAGCACCTAACTATGGCTACACCTTC	CAPIGRDRAPNYGYTF
-	TRBD2	TRBV7-9	TRBJ2-1	TGTGCCAGCAGCTCCCCGGGGATAGCGGGGGCCTCCTACAATGAGCAGTTCTTC	CASSSPGIAGASYNEQFF